This TCR beta chain was sequenced during a study of blood T cell repertoires in COVID-19 (dated by TCRdb to the early 2020s). Study-wide context: Collaborator samples came from the United States, Italy and Spain and covered acute and convalescent phases of COVID-19. Deeply sampled blood TCRbeta repertoires from subjects exposed to, actively infected with, or recovered from COVID-19 were included in the dataset. The material from the prospective study consisted of cDNA or gDNA derived from T cells, B-cell-depleted T cells, or PBMCs. Samples were obtained from the ongoing ImmuneRACE study (first 160 participants) and from 1,200 or so subjects provided by 6 global collaborators. A freely available public database, intended as a resource for researchers studying the immune response to SARS-CoV-2, is where the repertoires were released. Where available, HLA class I and class II types were taken from metadata supplied by the sample provider and were not determined by assay-based typing. Sample metadata almost always included a de-identified subject ID, COVID-19 status, age in years and sex.

The CDR1 and CDR2 encoded by the germline V gene are SNHLY and FYNNEI. The CDR3 starts with the cysteine, ends with the phenylalanine, and has 15 residues. The retained sequence is limited to the CDR3, 45 bases, with the frame set at the first base. V is pruned by 6 bases and J by 7 bases, leaving 7 bases of the junction without a gene match. Results and caveats for the whole study, not just this receptor: The amount of clinical and demographic metadata varied by source and participant and was provided uncurated.

The collaborating institutions used their own protocols to collect whole blood in K2EDTA tubes. For TCRbeta analysis, collaborator samples were shipped as frozen whole blood, as isolated PBMCs, or as DNA extracted from either sample type. A remark on this clone: Its antigen remains undetermined. The input lacks base qualities; no much larger clone sits a single base away.

TCRbeta CDR3 regions were amplified from genomic DNA using the immunoSEQ Assay, a bias-controlled multiplex PCR. The paper's data handling went like this. Within the assay, amplification of reference gene primers was used to estimate how many nucleated cells each sample contained. To quantify the absolute abundance of each unique TCRbeta CDR3 rearrangement, sequence reads were collapsed and filtered. Productive Simpson clonality was computed per sample as the square root of Simpson's diversity index over productive rearrangements. TCRdb took this table from immuneACCESS and kept in-frame rearrangements with V and J called. Such tables lack part of the clones; where checked against another copy, unresolved V genes explain under half of the gap, and the rest is unexplained. Clone size and the V and J calls come from that table; the DNA yielded D and trimming. Recorded for this sample are about 130,000 clones; approximately 80% of them occurred a single time. 1.9% of the sample rests with the top ten.

The chain uses TRBV2 and TRBJ2-1; 12 central nucleotides agree with TRBD2. Sequencing was carried out using peripheral blood. The sequence came from a man aged 70 or older with acute or convalescent COVID-19. The CDR3 sequence is CASRASGGAKNEQFF. The DNA sequence is given as TGTGCCAGCAGGGCTAGCGGGGGGGCTAAAAATGAGCAGTTCTTC.